This TCR beta chain emerged from a study of blood T cell repertoires in COVID-19 (TCRdb year 2020). For the wider study: Samples covering the acute and convalescent phases of COVID-19 were provided by collaborators in the United States, Italy and Spain. The prospective study material was composed of cDNA or gDNA derived from T cells, B-cell-depleted T cells, or PBMCs. Where available, HLA class I and class II types were taken from metadata supplied by the sample provider and were not determined by assay-based typing. The repertoires were released in a freely available public database meant as a resource for research on the immune response to SARS-CoV-2. Nearly every sample came with metadata listing a de-identified subject ID, COVID-19 status, age in years and sex. The samples were drawn from the first 160 participants of the ongoing ImmuneRACE study and from 950 to 1,500 subjects provided by 6 global collaborators. Subjects who had been exposed to COVID-19, were actively infected with it, or had recovered from it provided the deeply sampled blood TCRbeta repertoires that made up the dataset. The paper as a whole reports these results and caveats: Clinical and demographic metadata were provided uncurated, with the amount varying by source and participant.

TCRbeta CDR3 regions were amplified from genomic DNA using the immunoSEQ Assay, a bias-controlled multiplex PCR. For the original study's pipeline: Nucleated cell counts per sample were estimated from amplification of reference gene primers within the assay. To quantify the absolute abundance of each unique TCRbeta CDR3 rearrangement, sequence reads were collapsed and filtered. For each sample, productive Simpson clonality was calculated by taking the square root of Simpson's diversity index across productive rearrangements. TCRdb carries this immuneACCESS record with in-frame sequences only. Its versions omit some clonotypes, under half of them owing to an unresolved V gene in the studies checked, with the rest unexplained. That table furnishes V, J and clone size, whereas the DNA furnished D and trimming. This sample holds over 250,000 clones; 88% were observed only once. Of the sample, approximately 1% is held by the ten largest clones.

CDR3 length: 16 amino acids, cysteine to phenylalanine. This entry keeps only the CDR3 DNA: 48 bases, framed from base 1. Participants in the prospective study were enrolled through a virtual design, were aged roughly 18 to 100 years, and lived in fewer than 30 United States geographic areas. In the prospective study, cohorts were assigned on the basis of participant-reported clinical history obtained from a screening survey and a study questionnaire. Recovered participants in ImmuneRACE Cohort 3 were defined as having two consecutive negative NP/OP PCR tests, clearance from a healthcare professional, or resolution of symptoms. In the prospective study, whole blood, serum and a nasopharyngeal or oropharyngeal swab were collected from each participant by mobile phlebotomists. Prospective study participants could optionally give additional blood draws and questionnaires over an approximately 2-month period. Before DNA extraction, blood samples from the prospective study were shipped at room temperature or frozen.

With respect to this clone: Its antigen has not been determined. No much larger clone is present one base from it, and per-base qualities are unavailable.

The specimen was PBMCs or T cells enriched from blood (not recorded which). The receptor was derived from a woman younger than 45 who had recovered from COVID-19. The rearranged segments are TRBV21-1 and TRBJ1-5; the table names TRBD1, a call not compared with the DNA. TRBV21-1 is classified as a pseudogene. The DNA sequence is as follows: TGTGCCAGCCAACGGACAGTTGCTTATAGCAATCAGCCCCAGCATTTT. It is translated as CASQRTVAYSNQPQHF.